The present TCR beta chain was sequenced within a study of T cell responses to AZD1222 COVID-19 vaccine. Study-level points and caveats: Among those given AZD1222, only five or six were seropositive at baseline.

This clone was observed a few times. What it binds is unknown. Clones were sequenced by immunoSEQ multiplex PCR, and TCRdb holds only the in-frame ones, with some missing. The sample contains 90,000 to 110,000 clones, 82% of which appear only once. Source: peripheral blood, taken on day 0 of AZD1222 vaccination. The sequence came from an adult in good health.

CDR3 DNA sequence: TGTGCCAGCTCAGCGTTGGACAGGGGGGGACTGTACACTGAAGCTTTCTTT. It translates to CASSALDRGGLYTEAFF. The rearrangement uses TRBV18 and TRBJ1-1; 10 nucleotides agree with TRBD1. The CDR3 extends over 17 amino acids. The germline CDR1 and CDR2 sequences are KGHSH and LQKENI. Trimming cost V 5 bases and J 3 bases; bases outside gene matches: 12.